The 25 T cell receptor beta chains given below trace back to one sample, sequenced in a study of HIV-infected patients and healthy controls. Follow-up blood was drawn about 14 weeks, roughly three months, after antiretroviral therapy began. No cell fractionation was done, so the repertoire covers all unsorted peripheral blood T cells. cDNA was made from approximately 500 ng RNA using alpha and beta constant primers. Using multiplexing indices, alpha and beta chain libraries were generated apart by chain-specific third strand synthesis. MiXCR, applied by TCRdb to the 5' RACE reads, yields one record per CDR3 protein. The table shows 3,500 to 4,500 distinct CDR3 sequences, with 8.3% occurring only once. Material: blood, obtained during antiretroviral therapy. These receptors were collected from an adult with HIV infection.

This clonotype has a single count. The V call is TRBV2, the J call TRBJ1-5; D unclear. This CDR3 has 14 amino acids. The germline V gene encodes CDR1 SNHLY and CDR2 FYNNEI. V lost 4 bases and J 7 bases, leaving 14 bases between the germline ends. The CDR3, as DNA: TGTGCCAGCAGTGCAATGGGTTCGACCCAGCCCCAGCATTTT. Translated, it gives CASSAMGSTQPQHF.

This clonotype is medium-sized by share. The chain recombines TRBV5-6 with TRBJ1-1; D remains ambiguous. Trimming stripped 1 base from V and 1 base from J, with 17 bases between. There are 17 residues in the CDR3. Germline CDR1 is SGHDT and CDR2 is YYEEEE. This CDR3 reads CASSLTTRFQRNTEAFF. CDR3 sequence (DNA): TGTGCCAGCAGCTTGACGACTCGTTTCCAGAGGAACACTGAAGCTTTCTTT. Combining the CDR3 with reference TRBV5-6 and TRBJ1-1 gives the whole variable domain DAGVTQSPTHLIKTRGQQVTLRCSPKSGHDTVSWYQQALGQGPQFIFQYYEEEERQRGNFPDRFSGHQFPNYSSELNVNALLLGDSALYLCASSLTTRFQRNTEAFFGQGTRLTVV.

This clonotype qualifies as medium-sized. This chain links TRBV11-2 with TRBJ2-2; D remains unclear. Germline CDR1 reads SGHAT; CDR2 reads FQNNGV. The CDR3 consists of 12 residues. Trimming removed 1 base from V and 9 bases from J, with 6 bases in between. CDR3 in DNA: TGTGCCAGCAGCTTAGCCGAGTGGGAGCTGTTTTTT. As protein: CASSLAEWELFF.

The sample holds many counts of this clonotype. The rearrangement uses TRBV9 and TRBJ2-1; no firm D call. Germline CDR1 and CDR2: SGDLS and YYNGEE. V was trimmed by 2 bases and J by 2 bases, leaving 11 bases between them. This CDR3 is built from 15 residues. For the CDR3, the DNA is TGTGCCAGCAGCGTCGGACCCGACCCCTACAATGAGCAGTTCTTC. Translating it yields CASSVGPDPYNEQFF.

This clonotype showed up many times. The V and J genes are TRBV3-1 and TRBJ2-7; tentatively, D is TRBD2 (6 bases). There are 14 residues in the CDR3. Trimming removed 1 base at V and 1 base at J, with 8 bases between. Germline CDR1 LGHDT, CDR2 YNNKEL (reference sequence). The CDR3 region is CASSQVSGSYEQYF. CDR3 DNA: TGTGCCAGCAGCCAAGTTAGCGGATCCTACGAGCAGTACTTC.

The chain couples TRBV5-1 to TRBJ2-1; D remains unclear. This CDR3 is built from 16 residues. Germline V CDR1 and CDR2: SGHRS, YFSETQ. Trimming shortened V by 0 bases and J by 1 base, and 11 bases separated the two germline ends. The CDR3 DNA follows: TGCGCCAGCAGCTTGGGCACCAGCGCATCCTACAATGAGCAGTTCTTC. Its translation: CASSLGTSASYNEQFF.

This clonotype is categorized as medium-sized. The chain recombines TRBV20-1 with TRBJ2-5, with 9 bases fitting TRBD1. The germline CDR1 and CDR2 sequences are DFQATT and SNEGSKA (reference sequence). The CDR3 has 12 amino acids. V shed 6 bases, J shed 9 bases, and the junction held 8 bases outside the gene matches. The CDR3 sequence is CSAPGTGWAQYF. The CDR3, as DNA: TGCAGTGCGCCGGGGACAGGGTGGGCCCAGTACTTC.

The V gene is TRBV2, the J gene TRBJ2-7; D is undetermined. There are 13 residues in the CDR3. V shed 0 bases and J shed 6 bases, with 9 bases lying between them. Germline CDR1 is SNHLY and CDR2 is FYNNEI. The CDR3 DNA reads as TGTGCCAGCAGTGAAGCCCCAAAGGGCGAGCAGTACTTC. Protein: CASSEAPKGEQYF.

The rearrangement links TRBV7-2 to TRBJ1-6, with D possibly being TRBD1 (6 bases). The CDR3 spans 15 residues. Germline V gives CDR1 SGHTA, CDR2 FQGNSA. V lost 5 bases to trimming and J lost 8 bases, with 16 bases between them. The CDR3 is CASSLQGPTDSPLHF. In nucleotides, the CDR3 is TGTGCCAGCAGCCTCCAGGGGCCTACGGATTCACCCCTCCACTTT. The whole variable domain, remainder taken from reference TRBV7-2 and TRBJ1-6, is GAGVSQSPSNKVTEKGKDVELRCDPISGHTALYWYRQSLGQGLEFLIYFQGNSAPDKSGLPSDRFSAERTGGSVSTLTIQRTQQEDSAVYLCASSLQGPTDSPLHFGNGTRLTVT.

This clonotype was seen many times. The chain couples TRBV7-2 to TRBJ2-1, with D perhaps matching TRBD2 (5 bases). Per the germline V gene, CDR1 is SGHTA and CDR2 is FQGNSA. The V gene lost 0 bases and the J gene lost 5 bases, with 11 bases spanning the gap. CDR3 length: 15 amino acids. The CDR3 DNA sequence: TGTGCCAGCAGCTTAGCGACTACCGGGCACAATGAGCAGTTCTTC. Its protein product is CASSLATTGHNEQFF.

This clonotype is deemed medium-sized. V usage is TRBV2 and J usage is TRBJ2-3; 8 bases fit TRBD2. Germline lookup yields CDR1 SNHLY and CDR2 FYNNEI. The CDR3 runs to 14 residues. V was pared by 6 bases and J by 2 bases, with 4 bases of the junction left unmatched. CDR3 loop: CASSPAGATDTQYF. The CDR3 DNA reads as TGTGCCAGCAGCCCAGCGGGGGCCACAGATACGCAGTATTTT.

This clonotype is medium-sized by share. The V gene is TRBV12-3 or TRBV12-4, the J gene TRBJ2-3; TRBD2 aligns across 8 bases. Trimming at V came to 4 bases and at J to 0 bases, leaving 6 bases not matched to a gene. The CDR3 runs to 16 residues. This CDR3 is CASSSRGGASTDTQYF. CDR3 DNA sequence: TGTGCCAGCAGTTCCCGGGGGGGGGCTAGCACAGATACGCAGTATTTT.

By frequency in the sample, this clonotype is medium-sized. This rearrangement joins TRBV6-2 or TRBV6-3 to TRBJ1-5; 8 bases fit TRBD1. V was pared by 4 bases and J by 5 bases, with 16 bases of the junction left unmatched. The CDR3 loop spans 18 amino acids. Germline CDR1 MNHEY, CDR2 SVGEGT. CDR3 protein: CASSFGQGEGRGYQPQHF. CDR3 DNA: TGTGCCAGCAGTTTCGGACAGGGTGAAGGGAGGGGTTATCAGCCCCAGCATTTT.

This clonotype counts as medium-sized. Written as DNA, the CDR3 is TGTGCCAGCAGCCCGGGCCCAAATCCCTACGAGCAGTACTTC. This encodes CASSPGPNPYEQYF. V usage is TRBV7-2 and J usage is TRBJ2-7; D not resolved. There are 14 residues in the CDR3. V was clipped by 5 bases and J by 2 bases, with 13 bases between them. Germline V gives CDR1 SGHTA, CDR2 FQGNSA.

In its sample, this clonotype is medium-sized. The gene calls are TRBV2 and TRBJ2-3; tentatively, D is TRBD2 (6 bases). V was cut by 7 bases and J by 4 bases, with 9 bases left in between. Germline CDR1 and CDR2: SNHLY and FYNNEI. The CDR3 has 12 amino acids. The CDR3 bases are TGTGCCAGCAAGGGCGGGGCAGATACGCAGTATTTT. Its protein is CASKGGADTQYF.

The table lists this clonotype with many counts. The chain joins TRBV18 to TRBJ2-1, with D possibly being TRBD2 (6 bases). V gave up 4 bases and J gave up 3 bases, with 13 bases separating them. This CDR3 comprises 15 residues. The germline V gene has CDR1 KGHSH and CDR2 LQKENI. Here the CDR3 reads CASSLGGDRYNEQFF. The CDR3 DNA is TGTGCCAGCTCACTTGGCGGGGATCGCTACAATGAGCAGTTCTTC.

This chain uses TRBV5-6 with TRBJ2-5, with D perhaps TRBD1 (6 bases). This CDR3 has 15 residues. Per germline, CDR1 SGHDT and CDR2 YYEEEE. Trimming cost V 1 base and J 2 bases, with 12 bases left between them. The CDR3: CASSLMTGAQETQYF. The CDR3 DNA is TGTGCCAGCAGCTTGATGACAGGAGCGCAAGAGACCCAGTACTTC.

This clonotype qualifies as medium-sized. V and J are TRBV5-1 and TRBJ1-1, with D possibly being TRBD1 (5 bases). The CDR3 consists of 14 residues. V was shortened by 3 bases and J by 0 bases, with 9 bases between the two germline ends. Germline-derived CDR1 and CDR2 are SGHRS and YFSETQ. Here the CDR3 DNA reads TGCGCCAGCAGCTACGGGGGGATGAACACTGAAGCTTTCTTT. As protein: CASSYGGMNTEAFF.

Within the sample, this clonotype is medium-sized. The V and J genes are TRBV6-6 and TRBJ2-1; 13 nucleotides agree with TRBD2. This CDR3 has 15 residues. The V gene end was trimmed by 6 bases and the J gene end by 9 bases; junction bases not matched to a gene: 8. Germline CDR1 reads MNHNY; CDR2 reads SVGAGI (reference sequence). CDR3 in DNA: TGTGCCAGCAGCCAACTAGCGGGGGGGGGCGGTGAGCAGTTCTTC. It yields the protein CASSQLAGGGGEQFF.

Within the sample, this clonotype is medium-sized. The chain has TRBV7-2 and TRBJ2-2; possibly TRBD2 for D (6 bases). CDR1 is SGHTA, CDR2 FQGNSA, per germline. CDR3 length equals 16 residues. V lost 3 bases to trimming and J lost 0 bases, with 11 bases between them. This CDR3 is CASSFGTPANTGELFF. CDR3 DNA sequence: TGTGCCAGCAGCTTCGGGACTCCAGCGAACACCGGGGAGCTGTTTTTT.

In this sample, this clonotype turned up many times. The V gene is TRBV7-9, the J gene TRBJ2-7; a weak D match, TRBD2 (5 bases). V lost 6 bases and J lost 6, with 27 bases in between. Per germline, CDR1 SEHNR and CDR2 FQNEAQ (reference sequence). The CDR3 is made up of 17 amino acids. The CDR3 sequence: CASRALGRTRRVSEQYF. DNA for the CDR3: TGTGCCAGCAGGGCTCTCGGACGTACACGGCGGGTGAGCGAGCAGTACTTC.

By frequency in the sample, this clonotype is medium-sized. The chain couples TRBV7-2 to TRBJ2-3; D may be TRBD2 (7 bases). CDR3 length: 14 residues. The V end was cut by 9 bases, the J end by 0 bases, with 13 bases between. Germline V gene lookup returns CDR1 SGHTA and CDR2 FQGNSA. The CDR3 coding sequence is TGTGCCAGTGGCGCGGGGGCTAGCACAGATACGCAGTATTTT. Residues: CASGAGASTDTQYF.

This clonotype rates as medium-sized. The chain employs TRBV6-1 and TRBJ2-4; unclear D gene. Germline V lookup: CDR1 MNHNS, CDR2 SASEGT. V lost 3 bases, J lost 6 bases, and 6 bases lay in between. CDR3 length: 12 amino acids. The CDR3 sequence: CASSDPGNIQYF. DNA of the CDR3: TGTGCCAGCAGTGATCCGGGAAACATTCAGTACTTC.

This clonotype appeared a few times. The CDR3 sequence: CASSERADNEQFF. The CDR3 coding sequence is TGTGCCAGCAGTGAGAGAGCGGACAATGAGCAGTTCTTC. The chain recombines TRBV25-1 with TRBJ2-1, with D possibly matching TRBD2 (5 bases). V was trimmed by 3 bases and J by 5 bases, leaving 8 bases between them. Germline V gene sequence: CDR1 MGHDK, CDR2 SYGVNS. The CDR3 sequence is 13 residues long.

This clonotype was seen at least ten times. The chain carries TRBV5-1 and TRBJ2-3, with D perhaps TRBD2 (6 bases). Between the trimmed V and J ends, which lost 0 bases and 1 base, there was a span of 9 bases. Germline CDR1 SGHRS, CDR2 YFSETQ. The CDR3 runs 15 residues. The CDR3 coding sequence is TGCGCCAGCAGCTTGGTAGGGACTGGCACAGATACGCAGTATTTT. It specifies CASSLVGTGTDTQYF.